The 29 T cell receptor beta chains below come from one sample, sequenced in a study of OX40 agonist ivuxolimab in advanced cancers. TCRdb's table, derived via immunoSEQ multiplex PCR, lists solely in-frame clones and lacks some. The repertoire includes some 57,000 clones, around 92% of them detected once, and approximately 23% sits in the top ten. The source material was CD4+ or CD8+ T cells sorted from blood, sampled in a trial of the OX40 agonist ivuxolimab. These receptors all stem from an adult with an advanced solid tumor such as melanoma, head and neck, liver or kidney cancer.

V gene TRBV4-3 combines with J gene TRBJ2-3, with TRBD2 matching over 10 bases. The CDR3 runs to 17 residues. V gave up 2 bases and J gave up 5 bases; unmatched junction bases: 10. Germline V CDR1 and CDR2: LGHNA, YSLEER. The CDR3 nucleotides are TGCGCCAGCAGCCAACGGCGAGCGGGGGGGCCCGGAGATACGCAGTATTTT. Its translation is CASSQRRAGGPGDTQYF.

The CDR3 DNA follows: TGTGCCAGCAGCCAAGAATCCCTACCCCCGACTGAAGCTTTCTTT. It specifies CASSQESLPPTEAFF. The chain joins TRBV4-2 to TRBJ1-1; D is ambiguous. The CDR3 has 15 amino acids. Trimming left V 0 bases short and J 5 bases short, with 13 bases between. Germline lookup yields CDR1 LGHNA and CDR2 YNFKEQ.

As concerns this clone: The same CDR3 is also encoded by other DNA sequences in this sample. The chain is built from TRBV2 and TRBJ1-1; D gene uncertain. CDR1 SNHLY and CDR2 FYNNEI come from the germline V gene. There are 10 residues in the CDR3. Trimming removed 8 bases at V and 3 bases at J, with 4 bases between. For the CDR3, the DNA is TGTGCCAGCGCGGACACTGAAGCTTTCTTT. Residues: CASADTEAFF.

This clone was detected only once. The DNA of the CDR3 is TGTGCCAGTAGTATTACGACACCGAACACTGAAGCTTTCTTT. Translating it yields CASSITTPNTEAFF. The rearrangement joins TRBV19 to TRBJ1-1, with D hard to call. The CDR3 has 14 amino acids. Deletions cut 3 bases from V and 1 base from J, with 9 bases between. Germline-derived CDR1 and CDR2 are LNHDA and SQIVND (reference sequence).

The genes are TRBV6-5 and TRBJ2-3; D ambiguous. The CDR3 has 14 amino acids. Germline V gene sequence: CDR1 MNHEY, CDR2 SVGAGI. Trimming removed 0 bases at V and 0 bases at J, with 4 bases between. Here the CDR3 DNA reads TGTGCCAGCAGTTACTCGATAAGCACAGATACGCAGTATTTT. Protein sequence: CASSYSISTDTQYF.

The CDR3 loop reads CSVVGSSDTEAFF. CDR3 sequence (DNA): TGCAGCGTTGTAGGGTCGTCGGACACTGAAGCTTTCTTT. This chain connects TRBV29-1 to TRBJ1-1, with D unresolved. CDR1 SQVTM and CDR2 ANQGSEA come from the germline V gene. Trimming left V 4 bases short and J 3 bases short, with 12 bases between. This CDR3 is built from 13 residues.

In this sample, this clone turned up a few times. This specimen includes other DNA sequences encoding the same CDR3. The chain is built from TRBV7-9 and TRBJ2-3, with D uncertain. The V gene's germline CDR1 is SEHNR and CDR2 FQNEAQ (reference sequence). V lost 4 bases to trimming and J lost 2 bases, with 1 base between them. This CDR3 is 11 amino acids long. CDR3 amino acids: CASSSTDTQYF. The DNA of the CDR3 is TGTGCCAGCAGCTCCACAGATACGCAGTATTTT.

The chain uses TRBV28 and TRBJ2-7; D is undetermined. This CDR3 has 14 amino acids. Germline-derived CDR1 and CDR2 are MDHEN and SYDVKM. With 3 bases removed from V and 11 bases from J, the gap between germline ends came to 20 bases. CDR3 in DNA: TGTGCCAGCAGTTTCACGGGCCACGAAGGTTCGGAGTACTTC. Translating gives CASSFTGHEGSEYF.

The chain joins TRBV28 to TRBJ2-5; D uncertain. Germline CDR1 MDHEN, CDR2 SYDVKM. Trimming stripped 5 bases from V and 5 bases from J, with 15 bases between. The CDR3 spans 14 residues. CDR3 loop: CASSITATRETQYF. Written as DNA, the CDR3 is TGTGCCAGCAGTATTACCGCCACAAGGGAGACCCAGTACTTC.

V gene TRBV19 combines with J gene TRBJ1-1, with D unresolved. The CDR3 spans 11 residues. Germline values: CDR1 LNHDA, CDR2 SQIVND (reference sequence). V gave up 6 bases and J gave up 0 bases, with 2 bases separating them. In DNA, the CDR3 is TGTGCCAGTAGCTTGAACACTGAAGCTTTCTTT. Amino acid sequence: CASSLNTEAFF.

This chain uses TRBV7-9 with TRBJ1-4; D remains unclear. The germline CDR1 and CDR2 sequences are SEHNR and FQNEAQ (reference sequence). Trimming removed 1 base from V and 6 bases from J, with 6 bases in between. The CDR3 sequence is 13 residues long. CDR3 region: CASSLVGYEKLFF. DNA of the CDR3: TGTGCCAGCAGCTTAGTCGGATATGAAAAACTGTTTTTT.

The V and J genes are TRBV27 and TRBJ2-7; D is unclear. V lost 3 bases, J lost 9 bases, and 9 bases lay in between. The CDR3 is 11 residues long. Germline V gives CDR1 MNHEY, CDR2 SMNVEV (reference sequence). This CDR3 reads CASSFGLVQYF. Here the CDR3 DNA reads TGTGCCAGCAGTTTTGGGTTGGTGCAGTACTTC.

This sequence joins TRBV27 and TRBJ2-1; TRBD1 matches 11 bases. The CDR3 spans 14 residues. Germline V gene sequence: CDR1 MNHEY, CDR2 SMNVEV (reference sequence). With 5 bases clipped from V and 6 bases from J, the junction kept 3 bases outside the gene matches. CDR3 amino acids: CASSLGTGGNEQFF. CDR3 DNA: TGTGCCAGCAGTCTCGGGACAGGGGGCAATGAGCAGTTCTTC.

The chain links TRBV4-1 to TRBJ2-5, with D unresolved. This CDR3 has 14 amino acids. Germline V gene sequence: CDR1 MGHRA, CDR2 YSYEKL. V shed 1 base and J shed 4 bases, with 10 bases lying between them. For the CDR3, the DNA is TGCGCCAGCAGCCAAGTACTCATCTCAGAGACCCAGTACTTC. It yields the protein CASSQVLISETQYF.

This sequence joins TRBV11-1 and TRBJ1-4; TRBD1 matches 8 bases. The CDR3 is 15 residues long. Germline V gene data show CDR1 as SGHAT and CDR2 as FQDESV (reference sequence). Trimming took 3 bases from V and 6 from J; bases not matched to a gene: 6. The DNA for the CDR3 is TGTGCCAGCAGCTTCGACAGGGGAAGAGATGAAAAACTGTTTTTT. Its translation is CASSFDRGRDEKLFF.

This rearrangement joins TRBV6-7 to TRBJ2-7, with D maybe TRBD1 (6 bases). TRBV6-7 has ORF status, its function being uncertain. The CDR3 sequence is 16 residues long. Deletions cut 6 bases from V and 4 bases from J, with 22 bases between. CDR3 residues: CASRLTYDRMIYEQYF. CDR3 bases: TGTGCCAGCAGACTAACCTACGACAGGATGATATACGAGCAGTACTTC.

This chain uses TRBV6-5 with TRBJ1-2; possible D gene TRBD1, 6 bases. Trimming cost V 0 bases and J 3 bases, with 11 bases left between them. The CDR3 sequence is 15 residues long. CDR1 and CDR2 (germline): MNHEY, SVGAGI. CDR3 region: CASSYSTGAYYGYTF. In nucleotides, the CDR3 is TGTGCCAGCAGTTACTCGACGGGGGCGTACTATGGCTACACCTTC.

This clone has only one observation. For the CDR3, the DNA is TGCGCCAGCAGCCAAGATCGGCAATACGGCTACACCTTC. This sequence encodes CASSQDRQYGYTF. The chain joins TRBV4-3 to TRBJ1-2, with D unresolved. CDR1 is LGHNA and CDR2 is YSLEER in the germline V gene. The CDR3 consists of 13 residues. V lost 0 bases and J 8 bases, leaving 10 bases between the germline ends.

This chain uses TRBV5-4 with TRBJ2-3; 9 bases line up with TRBD1. V was pared by 5 bases and J by 6 bases, with 4 bases of the junction left unmatched. Per the germline V gene, CDR1 is SGHNT and CDR2 is YYREEE (reference sequence). The CDR3 has 13 amino acids. The CDR3 region has the DNA TGTGCCAGCAGACGACAGGGGGGGGATACGCAGTATTTT. It codes for CASRRQGGDTQYF.

The chain is built from TRBV4-3 and TRBJ2-3; 8 bases are shared with TRBD2. Trimming took 0 bases from V and 3 from J; bases not matched to a gene: 8. The V gene's germline CDR1 is LGHNA and CDR2 YSLEER. There are 17 residues in the CDR3. The chain's CDR3 is CASSQDPAGDMTDTQYF. As DNA, the CDR3 is TGCGCCAGCAGCCAAGATCCAGCGGGGGATATGACAGATACGCAGTATTTT.

The chain employs TRBV2 and TRBJ2-1, with TRBD2 matching 12 bases. Germline values: CDR1 SNHLY, CDR2 FYNNEI. The junction had 11 bases not matched to a gene; V was cut back by 6 bases and J by 8 bases. The CDR3 is 16 residues long. The CDR3 sequence is CASSEMTSGRSYEQFF. CDR3 sequence (DNA): TGTGCCAGCAGCGAGATGACTAGCGGGAGATCCTATGAGCAGTTCTTC.

The table lists this clone with a few counts. The chain joins TRBV29-1 to TRBJ1-4, with D possibly TRBD1 on 5 matching bases. The CDR3 sequence is 13 residues long. The V end was cut by 0 bases, the J end by 8 bases, with 10 bases between. Germline CDR1 reads SQVTM; CDR2 reads ANQGSEA. The chain's CDR3 is CSVEDAGREKLFF. CDR3 nucleotides: TGCAGCGTTGAAGATGCAGGGAGAGAAAAACTGTTTTTT.

This sequence joins TRBV2 and TRBJ1-3; tentative D call: TRBD1 (5 bases). The CDR3 extends over 16 amino acids. V lost 3 bases and J 0 bases, leaving 12 bases between the germline ends. The germline V gene encodes CDR1 SNHLY and CDR2 FYNNEI. The CDR3 loop reads CASSEGGSYSGNTIYF. The CDR3 nucleotides read TGTGCCAGCAGTGAGGGGGGAAGTTACTCTGGAAACACCATATATTTT.

The rearrangement joins TRBV4-1 to TRBJ2-7, with 7 nucleotides matching TRBD1. Germline lookup yields CDR1 MGHRA and CDR2 YSYEKL. Trimming removed 4 bases from V and 3 bases from J; junction bases left unmatched: 6. The CDR3 extends over 14 amino acids. The CDR3 DNA sequence: TGCGCCAGCAGCCCGGCGACAGGGAGCTACGAGCAGTACTTC. Translation: CASSPATGSYEQYF.

The gene calls are TRBV25-1 and TRBJ1-5, with TRBD1 matching over 7 bases. The junction had 12 bases not matched to a gene; V was cut back by 1 base and J by 6 bases. Germline V gives CDR1 MGHDK, CDR2 SYGVNS. The CDR3 runs 17 residues. The CDR3 spells CASSESGQGVGCQPQHF. CDR3 nucleotide sequence: TGTGCCAGCAGTGAATCAGGGCAGGGGGTGGGGTGTCAGCCCCAGCATTTT.

The gene calls are TRBV9 and TRBJ1-6, with D possibly matching TRBD1 (5 bases). Trimming pared 3 bases from V and 16 bases from J, leaving 11 bases between. The CDR3 runs to 11 residues. Germline V gives CDR1 SGDLS, CDR2 YYNGEE. The CDR3 loop reads CASSDTGILHF. In nucleotides, the CDR3 is TGTGCCAGCAGCGACACAGGAATACTCCACTTT.

The rearrangement uses TRBV10-3 and TRBJ2-1; D unresolved. The CDR3 sequence is 10 residues long. Germline V CDR1 and CDR2: ENHRY, SYGVKD. Trimming left V 2 bases short and J 9 bases short, with 2 bases between. The CDR3 DNA reads as TGTGCCATCAGTGAGGGTGAGCAGTTCTTC. It is translated as CAISEGEQFF.

V usage is TRBV4-3 and J usage is TRBJ2-1, with D tentatively TRBD1 (5 bases). Trimming removed 1 base from V and 2 bases from J, with 12 bases in between. Germline values: CDR1 LGHNA, CDR2 YSLEER. The CDR3 sequence is 16 residues long. The CDR3 sequence: CASSQAGSPAYNEQFF. Here the CDR3 DNA reads TGCGCCAGCAGCCAAGCAGGGTCCCCTGCCTACAATGAGCAGTTCTTC.

The chain has TRBV4-1 and TRBJ1-6; D is ambiguous. The CDR3 extends over 16 amino acids. Germline-derived CDR1 and CDR2 are MGHRA and YSYEKL. The ends were cut back, 0 bases at V and 10 bases at J, with 16 bases in the middle. CDR3 bases: TGCGCCAGCAGCCAAGAGGGGTCCGGGTCAAACTCACCCCTCCACTTT. It is translated as CASSQEGSGSNSPLHF.